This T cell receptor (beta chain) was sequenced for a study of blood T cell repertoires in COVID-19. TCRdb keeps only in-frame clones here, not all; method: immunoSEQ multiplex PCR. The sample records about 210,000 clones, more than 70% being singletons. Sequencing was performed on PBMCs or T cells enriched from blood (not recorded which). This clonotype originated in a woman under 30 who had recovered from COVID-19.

CDR3 loop: CASSVRGAAYEQYF. The CDR3 DNA is TGTGCCAGCAGCGTGCGGGGGGCCGCCTACGAGCAGTACTTC. The chain joins TRBV5-4 to TRBJ2-7, with 8 bases aligning to TRBD2. Trimming cost V 4 bases and J 2 bases; bases outside gene matches: 5. This CDR3 comprises 14 residues. The germline V gene has CDR1 SGHNT and CDR2 YYREEE (reference sequence). Based on the CDR3 plus reference TRBV5-4 and TRBJ2-7, the full variable domain is ETGVTQSPTHLIKTRGQQVTLRCSSQSGHNTVSWYQQALGQGPQFIFQYYREEENGRGNFPPRFSGLQFPNYSSELNVNALELDDSALYLCASSVRGAAYEQYFGPGTRLTVT.